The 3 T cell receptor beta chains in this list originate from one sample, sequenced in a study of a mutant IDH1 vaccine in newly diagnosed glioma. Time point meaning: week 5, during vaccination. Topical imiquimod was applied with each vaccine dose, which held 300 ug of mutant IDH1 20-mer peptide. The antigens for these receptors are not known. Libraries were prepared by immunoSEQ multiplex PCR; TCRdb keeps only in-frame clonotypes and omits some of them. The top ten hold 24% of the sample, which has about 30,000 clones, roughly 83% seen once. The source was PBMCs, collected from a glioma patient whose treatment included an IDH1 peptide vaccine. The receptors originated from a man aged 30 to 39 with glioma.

The CDR3 reads CASSLIGTQAGSPLHF. CDR3 DNA sequence: TGTGCCAGCAGCTTAATTGGCACGCAGGCCGGTTCACCCCTCCACTTT. This chain connects TRBV7-2 to TRBJ1-6; D unresolved. The germline V gene has CDR1 SGHTA and CDR2 FQGNSA. This CDR3 region has 16 residues. Deletions cut 2 bases from V and 9 bases from J, with 17 bases between.

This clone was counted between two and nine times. CDR3 coding DNA: TGTGCCATCAGCGGGCGGACGGTCCAGAGCACTGAAGCTTTCTTT. It translates to CAISGRTVQSTEAFF. V usage is TRBV10-3 and J usage is TRBJ1-1; D not resolved. With 6 bases removed from V and 4 bases from J, the gap between germline ends came to 18 bases. The germline V gene encodes CDR1 ENHRY and CDR2 SYGVKD. The length of the CDR3 is 15 residues.

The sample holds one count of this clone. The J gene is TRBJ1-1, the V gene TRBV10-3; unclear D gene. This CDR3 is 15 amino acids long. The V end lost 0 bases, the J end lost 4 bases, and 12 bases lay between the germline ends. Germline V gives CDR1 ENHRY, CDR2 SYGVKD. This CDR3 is CAISESTGVATEAFF. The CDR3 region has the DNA TGTGCCATCAGTGAGTCGACGGGCGTTGCCACTGAAGCTTTCTTT.